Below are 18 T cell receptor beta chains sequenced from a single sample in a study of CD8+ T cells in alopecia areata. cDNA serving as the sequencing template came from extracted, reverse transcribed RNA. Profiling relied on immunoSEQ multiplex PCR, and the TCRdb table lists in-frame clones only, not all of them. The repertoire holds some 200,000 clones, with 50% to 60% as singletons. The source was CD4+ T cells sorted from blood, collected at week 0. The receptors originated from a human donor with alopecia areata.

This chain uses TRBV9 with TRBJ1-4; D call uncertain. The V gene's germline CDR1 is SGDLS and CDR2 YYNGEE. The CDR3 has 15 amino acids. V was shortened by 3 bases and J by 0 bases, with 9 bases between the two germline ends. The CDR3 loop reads CASSGGLSTNEKLFF. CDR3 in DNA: TGTGCCAGCAGCGGCGGCCTTTCAACTAATGAAAAACTGTTTTTT.

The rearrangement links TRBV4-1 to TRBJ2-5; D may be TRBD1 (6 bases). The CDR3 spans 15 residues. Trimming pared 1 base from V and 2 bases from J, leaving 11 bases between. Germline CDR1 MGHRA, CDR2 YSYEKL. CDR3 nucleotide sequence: TGCGCCAGCAGCCAAGGGGCAGGGGTTCAAGAGACCCAGTACTTC. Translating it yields CASSQGAGVQETQYF.

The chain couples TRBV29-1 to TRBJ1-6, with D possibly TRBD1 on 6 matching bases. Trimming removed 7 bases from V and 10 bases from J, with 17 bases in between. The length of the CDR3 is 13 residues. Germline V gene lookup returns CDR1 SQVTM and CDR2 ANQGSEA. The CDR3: CSARTDQGSPLHF. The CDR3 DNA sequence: TGCAGCGCTCGGACAGACCAAGGGTCACCCCTCCACTTT.

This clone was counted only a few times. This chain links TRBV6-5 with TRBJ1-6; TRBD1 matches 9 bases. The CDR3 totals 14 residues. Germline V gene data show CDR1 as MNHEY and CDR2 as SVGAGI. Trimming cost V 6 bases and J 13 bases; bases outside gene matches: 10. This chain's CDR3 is CASSLPGQGGPLHF. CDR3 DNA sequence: TGTGCCAGCAGCTTGCCGGGACAGGGTGGCCCCCTCCACTTT.

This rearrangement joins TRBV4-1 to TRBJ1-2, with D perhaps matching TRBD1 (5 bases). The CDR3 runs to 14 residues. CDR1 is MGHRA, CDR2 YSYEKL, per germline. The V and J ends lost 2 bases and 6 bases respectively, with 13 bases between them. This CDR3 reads CASSQRGAEDGYTF. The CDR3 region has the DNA TGCGCCAGCAGCCAAAGAGGGGCAGAGGATGGCTACACCTTC.

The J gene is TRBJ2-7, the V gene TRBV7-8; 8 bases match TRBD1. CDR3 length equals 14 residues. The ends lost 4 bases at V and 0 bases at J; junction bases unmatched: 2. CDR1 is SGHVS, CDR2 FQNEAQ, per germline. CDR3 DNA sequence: TGTGCCAGCAGCTGGGGACAGGTCTCCTACGAGCAGTACTTC. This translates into CASSWGQVSYEQYF.

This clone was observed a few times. The CDR3 region is CASRTDTPYEQYF. In DNA form, the CDR3 reads TGTGCCAGCAGAACGGACACTCCCTACGAGCAGTACTTC. This sequence joins TRBV6-6 and TRBJ2-7; D is perhaps TRBD1 (5 bases). The CDR3 consists of 13 residues. The V end lost 6 bases, the J end lost 2 bases, and 11 bases lay between the germline ends. The germline CDR1 and CDR2 sequences are MNHNY and SVGAGI (reference sequence).

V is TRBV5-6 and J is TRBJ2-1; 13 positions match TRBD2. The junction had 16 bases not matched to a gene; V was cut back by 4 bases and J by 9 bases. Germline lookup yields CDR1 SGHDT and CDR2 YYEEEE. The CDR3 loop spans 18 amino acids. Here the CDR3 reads CASSRLAGGPPTIGEQFF. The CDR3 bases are TGTGCCAGCAGCAGACTAGCGGGGGGCCCCCCCACAATTGGTGAGCAGTTCTTC.

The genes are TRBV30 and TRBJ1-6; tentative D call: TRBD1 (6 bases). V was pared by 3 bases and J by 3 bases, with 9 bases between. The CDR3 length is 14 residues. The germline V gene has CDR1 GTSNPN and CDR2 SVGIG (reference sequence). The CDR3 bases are TGTGCCTGGAGACTAGGGGGCTATAATTCACCCCTCCACTTT. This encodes CAWRLGGYNSPLHF.

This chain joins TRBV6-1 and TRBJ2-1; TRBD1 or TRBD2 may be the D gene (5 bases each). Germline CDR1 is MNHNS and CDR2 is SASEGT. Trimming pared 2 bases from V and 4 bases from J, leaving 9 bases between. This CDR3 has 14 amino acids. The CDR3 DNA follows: TGTGCCAGCAGTGAATCGGGACCTTACAATGAGCAGTTCTTC. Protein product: CASSESGPYNEQFF.

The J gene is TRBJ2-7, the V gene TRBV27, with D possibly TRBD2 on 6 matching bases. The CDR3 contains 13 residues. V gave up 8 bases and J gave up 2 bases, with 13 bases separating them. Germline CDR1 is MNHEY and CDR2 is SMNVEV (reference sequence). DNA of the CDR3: TGTGCCAGCGCCCTCAGGGAGGCCTACGAGCAGTACTTC. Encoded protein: CASALREAYEQYF.

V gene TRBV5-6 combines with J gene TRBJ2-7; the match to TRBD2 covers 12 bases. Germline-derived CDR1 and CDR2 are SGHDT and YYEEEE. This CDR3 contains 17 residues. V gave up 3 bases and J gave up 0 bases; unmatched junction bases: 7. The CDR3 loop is CASSWQGTSGFSYEQYF. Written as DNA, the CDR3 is TGTGCCAGCAGCTGGCAGGGGACTAGCGGGTTCTCCTACGAGCAGTACTTC.

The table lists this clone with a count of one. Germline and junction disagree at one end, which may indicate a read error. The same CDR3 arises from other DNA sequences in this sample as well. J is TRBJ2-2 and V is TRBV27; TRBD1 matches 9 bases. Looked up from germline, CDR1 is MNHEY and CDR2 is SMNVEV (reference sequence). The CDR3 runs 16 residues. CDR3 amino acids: CATSDPGTGTTGELFF. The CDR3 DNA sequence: TGTGCCACCAGTGATCCCGGGACAGGGACGACCGGGGAGCTGTTTTTT.

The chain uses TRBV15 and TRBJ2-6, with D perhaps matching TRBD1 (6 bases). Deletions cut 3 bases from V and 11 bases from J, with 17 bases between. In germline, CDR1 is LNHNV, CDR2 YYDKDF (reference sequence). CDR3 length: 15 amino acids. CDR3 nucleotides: TGTGCCACCAGCAGGGGAAGGACAGCTCTGGACGTCCTGACTTTC. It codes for CATSRGRTALDVLTF.

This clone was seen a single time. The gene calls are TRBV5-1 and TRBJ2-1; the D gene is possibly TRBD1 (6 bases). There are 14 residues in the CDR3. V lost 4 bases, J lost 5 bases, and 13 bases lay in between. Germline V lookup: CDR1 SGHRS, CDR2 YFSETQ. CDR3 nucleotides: TGCGCCAGCAGCAGGGCCGGACAGCACAATGAGCAGTTCTTC. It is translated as CASSRAGQHNEQFF.

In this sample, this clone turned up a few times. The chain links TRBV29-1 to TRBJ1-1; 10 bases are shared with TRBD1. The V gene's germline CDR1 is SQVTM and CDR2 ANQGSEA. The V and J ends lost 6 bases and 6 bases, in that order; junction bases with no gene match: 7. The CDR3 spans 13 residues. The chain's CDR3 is CSVKDRGKSEAFF. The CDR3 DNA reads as TGCAGCGTGAAGGACAGGGGGAAGTCTGAAGCTTTCTTT.

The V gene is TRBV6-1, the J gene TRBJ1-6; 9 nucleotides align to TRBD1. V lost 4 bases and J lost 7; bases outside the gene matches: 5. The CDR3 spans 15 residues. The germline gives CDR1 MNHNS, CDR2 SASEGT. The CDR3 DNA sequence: TGTGCCAGCAGTGTGGGACAGGGAGTGAATTCACCCCTCCACTTT. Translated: CASSVGQGVNSPLHF.

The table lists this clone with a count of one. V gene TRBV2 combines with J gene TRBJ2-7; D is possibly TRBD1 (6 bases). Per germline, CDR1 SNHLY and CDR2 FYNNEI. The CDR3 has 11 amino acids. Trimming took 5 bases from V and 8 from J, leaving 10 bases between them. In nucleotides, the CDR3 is TGTGCCAGCAGTACACAGGGTCAGCAGTACTTC. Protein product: CASSTQGQQYF.